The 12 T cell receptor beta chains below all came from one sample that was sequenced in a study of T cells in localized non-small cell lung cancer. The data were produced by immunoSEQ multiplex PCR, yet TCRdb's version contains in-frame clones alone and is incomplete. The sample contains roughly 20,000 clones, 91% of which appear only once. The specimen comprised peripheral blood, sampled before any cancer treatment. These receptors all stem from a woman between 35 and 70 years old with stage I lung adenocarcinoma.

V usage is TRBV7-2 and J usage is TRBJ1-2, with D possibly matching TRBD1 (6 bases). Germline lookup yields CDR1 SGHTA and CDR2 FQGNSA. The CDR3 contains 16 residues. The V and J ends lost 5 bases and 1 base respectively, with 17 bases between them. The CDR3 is CASSLGGGPFNYGYTF. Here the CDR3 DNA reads TGTGCCAGCAGCCTAGGGGGGGGCCCTTTTAACTATGGCTACACCTTC.

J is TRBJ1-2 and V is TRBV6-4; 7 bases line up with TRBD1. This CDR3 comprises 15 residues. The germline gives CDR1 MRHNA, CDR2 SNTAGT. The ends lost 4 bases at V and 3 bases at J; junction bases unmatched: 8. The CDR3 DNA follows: TGTGCCAGCAGTGCCACAGAAGGGGGCGACTATGGCTACACCTTC. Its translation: CASSATEGGDYGYTF.

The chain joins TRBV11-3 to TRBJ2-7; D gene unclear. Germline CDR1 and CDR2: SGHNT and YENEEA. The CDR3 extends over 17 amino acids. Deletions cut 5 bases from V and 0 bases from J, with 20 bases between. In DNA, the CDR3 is TGTGCCAGCAGCCCGCGCGGCGGCGGATGGAGCTCCTACGAGCAGTACTTC. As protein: CASSPRGGGWSSYEQYF.

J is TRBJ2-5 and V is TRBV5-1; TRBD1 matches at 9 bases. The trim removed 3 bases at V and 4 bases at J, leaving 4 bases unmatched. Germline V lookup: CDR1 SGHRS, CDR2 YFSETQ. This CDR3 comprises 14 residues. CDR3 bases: TGCGCCAGCAGCTCGACAGGGGGAGGAGAGACCCAGTACTTC. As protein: CASSSTGGGETQYF.

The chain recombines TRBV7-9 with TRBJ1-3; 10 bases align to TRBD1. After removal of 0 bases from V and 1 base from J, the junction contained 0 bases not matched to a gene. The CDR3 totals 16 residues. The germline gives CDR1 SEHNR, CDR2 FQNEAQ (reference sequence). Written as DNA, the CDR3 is TGTGCCAGCAGCTTAGCGGGACAGGGGTCTGGAAACACCATATATTTT. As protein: CASSLAGQGSGNTIYF.

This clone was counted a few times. The CDR3: CASSLSTGNTIYF. The CDR3 DNA reads as TGTGCCAGCAGCTTGTCGACGGGAAACACCATATATTTT. J is TRBJ1-3 and V is TRBV7-9; D call uncertain. Germline assignment: CDR1 SEHNR and CDR2 FQNEAQ (reference sequence). The V end lost 3 bases, the J end lost 4 bases, and 7 bases lay between the germline ends. This CDR3 region has 13 residues. The variable domain in full, completed from reference TRBV7-9 and TRBJ1-3, reads DTGVSQNPRHKITKRGQNVTFRCDPISEHNRLYWYRQTLGQGPEFLTYFQNEAQLEKSRLLSDRFSAERPKGSFSTLEIQRTEQGDSAMYLCASSLSTGNTIYFGEGSWLTVV.

Written as DNA, the CDR3 is TGTGCCAGTAGCACGACAGGGGGAGGGGAAAAACTGTTTTTT. It yields the protein CASSTTGGGEKLFF. The genes are TRBV19 and TRBJ1-4; 9 positions match TRBD1. From germline, CDR1 is LNHDA and CDR2 SQIVND (reference sequence). V shed 6 bases, J shed 8 bases, and the junction held 7 bases outside the gene matches. The length of the CDR3 is 14 residues.

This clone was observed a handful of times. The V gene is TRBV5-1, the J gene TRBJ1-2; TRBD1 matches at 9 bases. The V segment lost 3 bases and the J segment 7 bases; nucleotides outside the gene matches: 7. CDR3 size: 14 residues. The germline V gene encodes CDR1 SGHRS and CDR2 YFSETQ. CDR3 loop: CASSWGTGGGGYTF. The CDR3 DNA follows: TGCGCCAGCAGCTGGGGAACAGGGGGCGGTGGCTACACCTTC.

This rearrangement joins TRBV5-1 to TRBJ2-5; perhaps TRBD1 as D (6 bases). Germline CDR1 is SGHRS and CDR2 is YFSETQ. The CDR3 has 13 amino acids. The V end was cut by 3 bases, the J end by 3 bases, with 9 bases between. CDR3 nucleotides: TGCGCCAGCAGCTCTGGACAGAAAGAGACCCAGTACTTC. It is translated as CASSSGQKETQYF. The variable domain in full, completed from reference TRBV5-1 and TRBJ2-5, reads KAGVTQTPRYLIKTRGQQVTLSCSPISGHRSVSWYQQTPGQGLQFLFEYFSETQRNKGNFPGRFSGRQFSNSRSEMNVSTLELGDSALYLCASSSGQKETQYFGPGTRLLVL.

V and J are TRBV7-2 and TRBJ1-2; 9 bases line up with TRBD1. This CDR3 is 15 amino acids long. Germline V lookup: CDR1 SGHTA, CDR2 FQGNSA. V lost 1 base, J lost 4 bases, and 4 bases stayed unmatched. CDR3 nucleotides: TGTGCCAGCAGCTTAGAACAGGGGGCTGGCTATGGCTACACCTTC. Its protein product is CASSLEQGAGYGYTF.

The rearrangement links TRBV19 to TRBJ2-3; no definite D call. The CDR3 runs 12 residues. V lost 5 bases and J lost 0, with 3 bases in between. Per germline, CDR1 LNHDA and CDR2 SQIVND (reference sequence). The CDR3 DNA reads TGTGCCAGTAGTCCGAGCACAGATACGCAGTATTTT. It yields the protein CASSPSTDTQYF. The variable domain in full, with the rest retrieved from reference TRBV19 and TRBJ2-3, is DGGITQSPKYLFRKEGQNVTLSCEQNLNHDAMYWYRQDPGQGLRLIYYSQIVNDFQKGDIAEGYSVSREKKESFPLTVTSAQKNPTAFYLCASSPSTDTQYFGPGTRLTVL.

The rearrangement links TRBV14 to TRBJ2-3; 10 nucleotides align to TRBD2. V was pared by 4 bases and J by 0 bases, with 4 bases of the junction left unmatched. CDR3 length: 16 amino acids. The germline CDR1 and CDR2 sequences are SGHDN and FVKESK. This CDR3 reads CASSRGLAASTDTQYF. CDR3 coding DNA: TGTGCCAGCAGCCGAGGACTAGCGGCGAGCACAGATACGCAGTATTTT.